The 2 T cell receptor beta chains reported below all come from one sample, sequenced in a study of cytomegalovirus exposure and HLA in healthy donors. Amplification used 60 Vbeta primers and 13 Jbeta primers. Profiled with immunoSEQ multiplex PCR; TCRdb holds only in-frame clones, not every one. The data contain around 130,000 clones, approximately 80% of them seen just once; the ten biggest clones take up around 2%. The sequenced sample consisted of PBMCs. These receptors all stem from a man aged 35 to 55 in good health and CMV-seronegative.

The CDR3 DNA follows: TGTGCCAGCAGCTTGGAGCTCCGGGACAGAAATTCACCCCTCCACTTT. Protein: CASSLELRDRNSPLHF. This sequence joins TRBV5-4 and TRBJ1-6; 7 bases map to TRBD1. V lost 0 bases, J lost 7 bases, and 7 bases stayed unmatched. The germline V gene has CDR1 SGHNT and CDR2 YYREEE (reference sequence). This CDR3 is built from 16 residues.

This clone occurred once. The chain employs TRBV18 and TRBJ2-5; 8 bases agree with TRBD1. The V segment lost 1 base and the J segment 3 bases; nucleotides outside the gene matches: 4. This CDR3 has 15 amino acids. Germline V gives CDR1 KGHSH, CDR2 LQKENI. The chain's CDR3 is CASSPQLTGEETQYF. CDR3 DNA: TGTGCCAGCTCACCACAGCTGACAGGGGAAGAGACCCAGTACTTC.